This T cell receptor beta chain was sequenced for a study of TIL therapy for anti-PD-1-resistant metastatic lung cancer. Study-wide background: Median patient age was approximately 58, ranging roughly 35-75 years. Half of patients were current or former smokers. The study, taken as a whole, reports: Patients were highly selected, enriched for treatment-naive, never-smoker and oncogene-addicted cases. The baseline peripheral repertoire was partially replaced by infused TIL clonotypes that later decayed.

This sample's time point: pre-treatment sample, taken before nivolumab and TIL therapy. Sequencing used immunoSEQ v3. Profiling relied on immunoSEQ multiplex PCR, and the TCRdb table lists in-frame clones only, not all of them. The sample holds under 60,000 clones, around 86% seen once. Comments on this clone: Its matching antigen is unknown.

The sequencing here drew on blood, taken at baseline. The receptor was isolated from a person between 25 and 80 years old with non-small cell lung cancer.

DNA of the CDR3: TGTGCCAGCAGCCCCAGGGAGTTAGGGGAAGGCTACACCTTC. Translated, it gives CASSPRELGEGYTF. The chain uses TRBV7-2 and TRBJ1-2; D possibly corresponds to TRBD1 (5 bases). Germline loops: CDR1 SGHTA, CDR2 FQGNSA. The CDR3 has 14 amino acids. V was trimmed by 5 bases and J by 8 bases, leaving 18 bases between them.